Listed below are T cell receptor beta chains from one sample, sequenced in a study of blood T cell repertoires in COVID-19. The table came from immunoSEQ multiplex PCR; TCRdb's copy has only in-frame clones and leaves some out. Of approximately 150,000 clones in the sample, over 90% were seen once. Sequencing input: peripheral blood. The receptors derive from a woman aged 55-70 years with COVID-19, enrolled during active disease. Each CDR3 is given with its conserved first and last residue. A D gene is named only where the DNA matches it firmly. Expanded clones are given a class, and other clones once, few, many or no size at all.

14 | TRBJ2-7 | TRBV5-1 | NA | once | CASSFDRSSYEQYF | TGCGCCAGCAGCTTCGACAGGAGCTCCTACGAGCAGTACTTC
14 | TRBJ1-4 | TRBV19 | TRBD1 | NA | CASSGQGRSEKLFF | TGTGCCAGTAGTGGACAGGGACGAAGTGAAAAACTGTTTTTT
17 | TRBJ2-7 | TRBV7-2 | NA | NA | CASSLDSLGRGSYEQYF | TGTGCCAGCAGCTTAGACTCTCTCGGAAGAGGATCCTACGAGCAGTACTTC
13 | TRBJ1-1 | TRBV18 | NA | NA | CASFQGLNTEAFF | TGTGCCAGCTTCCAGGGTCTGAACACTGAAGCTTTCTTT
15 | TRBJ1-5 | TRBV13 | NA | NA | CASSPRAGVGQPQHF | TGTGCCAGCAGCCCTCGGGCGGGGGTCGGTCAGCCCCAGCATTTT
15 | TRBJ2-2 | TRBV3-1/TRBV3-2 | NA | once | CASSPRQESTGELFF | TGTGCCAGCAGCCCCCGACAGGAGTCCACCGGGGAGCTGTTTTTT
17 | TRBJ1-1 | TRBV4-2 | TRBD1 | NA | CASSQEVQGAKNTEAFF | TGTGCCAGCAGCCAAGAAGTACAGGGGGCTAAAAACACTGAAGCTTTCTTT
18 | TRBJ2-1 | TRBV7-2 | TRBD2 | NA | CASSLATSGGSSYNEQFF | TGTGCCAGCAGCTTAGCGACTAGCGGGGGGAGCTCCTACAATGAGCAGTTCTTC
15 | TRBJ1-2 | TRBV14 | TRBD1 | NA | CASSHWDSVNYGYTF | TGTGCCAGCAGCCACTGGGACAGTGTCAACTATGGCTACACCTTC
17 | TRBJ1-1 | TRBV6-6 | TRBD1 | NA | CASRRTAPQGRNTEAFF | TGTGCCAGCAGGCGAACCGCTCCACAGGGGCGCAACACTGAAGCTTTCTTT
15 | TRBJ1-3 | TRBV19 | NA | NA | CASSPDSSSGNTIYF | TGTGCCAGTAGTCCGGACAGCTCCTCTGGAAACACCATATATTTT
14 | TRBJ2-1 | TRBV6-1 | NA | NA | CASSEGSNYNEQFF | TGTGCCAGCAGTGAAGGGAGTAACTACAATGAGCAGTTCTTC
15 | TRBJ1-1 | TRBV30 | NA | NA | CAWSVERVSNTEAFF | TGTGCCTGGAGTGTGGAGAGGGTTTCGAACACTGAAGCTTTCTTT
14 | TRBJ1-4 | TRBV28 | NA | NA | CASSLRGFNEKLFF | TGTGCCAGCAGTTTAAGAGGGTTTAATGAAAAACTGTTTTTT
17 | TRBJ2-1 | TRBV7-3 | TRBD2 | NA | CASSPSEGNSGTLGQFF | TGTGCCAGCAGCCCCTCGGAGGGTAATAGCGGGACCTTAGGGCAGTTCTTC
13 | TRBJ2-2 | TRBV2 | NA | NA | CALTRGAGGELFF | TGTGCCCTAACCCGGGGGGCTGGCGGGGAGCTGTTTTTT
13 | TRBJ1-3 | TRBV29-1 | NA | once | CSVGSGAGNTIYF | TGCAGCGTTGGCTCGGGGGCTGGAAACACCATATATTTT
13 | TRBJ1-6 | TRBV3-1/TRBV3-2 | NA | once | CASSQDRVSPLHF | TGTGCCAGCAGCCAAGACCGGGTCTCACCCCTCCACTTT
13 | TRBJ1-5 | TRBV6-1 | NA | NA | CASSEGRNQPQHF | TGTGCCAGCAGTGAAGGGAGGAATCAGCCCCAGCATTTT
12 | TRBJ1-4 | TRBV11-2 | NA | NA | CASSTGNEKLFF | TGTGCCAGCAGCACAGGCAATGAAAAACTGTTTTTT
14 | TRBJ1-2 | TRBV7-2 | TRBD1 | NA | CASSLEGQGYGYTF | TGTGCCAGCAGCTTAGAGGGACAGGGCTATGGCTACACCTTC
15 | TRBJ1-5 | TRBV6-5 | NA | once | CASSSGQGRYQPQHF | TGTGCCAGCAGTAGCGGGCAGGGTAGATACCAGCCCCAGCATTTT
13 | TRBJ2-3 | TRBV3-1/TRBV3-2 | NA | once | CASGAPGTDTQYF | TGTGCCAGCGGGGCACCGGGTACAGATACGCAGTATTTT
15 | TRBJ2-5 | TRBV6-2/TRBV6-3 | NA | NA | CASSYTGTGKETQYF | TGTGCCAGCAGTTATACAGGGACCGGGAAAGAGACCCAGTACTTC
14 | TRBJ1-6 | TRBV4-2 | TRBD1 | NA | CASRTGTGNSPLHF | TGTGCCAGCAGGACCGGGACAGGGAATTCACCCCTCCACTTT
12 | TRBJ2-3 | TRBV19 | NA | NA | CASRQGTDTQYF | TGTGCCAGTAGGCAGGGCACAGATACGCAGTATTTT
16 | TRBJ1-3 | TRBV6-5 | NA | NA | CASSYSAGRTGNTIYF | TGTGCCAGCAGTTACTCGGCAGGGAGGACTGGAAACACCATATATTTT
15 | TRBJ1-4 | TRBV9 | TRBD1 | NA | CASSTRQGYDEKLFF | TGTGCCAGCAGTACCCGACAGGGGTATGATGAAAAACTGTTTTTT
14 | TRBJ1-2 | TRBV2 | TRBD1 | NA | CASRPTGTNYGYTF | TGTGCCAGCAGGCCGACAGGGACTAACTATGGCTACACCTTC
15 | TRBJ1-5 | TRBV21-1 | NA | NA | CASSIGQRDNQPQHF | TGTGCCAGCAGCATTGGACAGCGGGACAATCAGCCCCAGCATTTT
12 | TRBJ1-2 | TRBV25-1 | NA | once | CASSGYNMGYTF | TGTGCCAGCAGTGGCTATAATATGGGCTACACCTTC
13 | TRBJ2-7 | TRBV7-6 | NA | NA | CASSYGSGYEQYF | TGTGCCAGCAGCTACGGGTCCGGATACGAGCAGTACTTC
16 | TRBJ2-3 | TRBV9 | TRBD2 | NA | CASSRGTSGSTDTQYF | TGTGCCAGCAGCAGAGGGACTAGCGGTAGCACAGATACGCAGTATTTT
13 | TRBJ1-2 | TRBV7-9 | NA | NA | CASSLQQDYGYTF | TGTGCCAGCAGCTTACAGCAGGACTATGGCTACACCTTC
14 | TRBJ1-1 | TRBV7-2 | TRBD1 | NA | CASSLVGQGSEAFF | TGTGCCAGCAGCTTAGTCGGACAGGGTAGTGAAGCTTTCTTT
15 | TRBJ1-4 | TRBV5-1 | TRBD1 | once | CASSEGTATNEKLFF | TGCGCCAGCAGCGAGGGGACAGCAACTAATGAAAAACTGTTTTTT
13 | TRBJ1-1 | TRBV10-3 | NA | NA | CAISESGVTEAFF | TGTGCCATCAGTGAGTCAGGGGTCACTGAAGCTTTCTTT
15 | TRBJ2-7 | TRBV6-5 | TRBD2 | NA | CASSKRAGASYEQYF | TGTGCCAGCAGTAAGCGAGCGGGGGCCTCCTACGAGCAGTACTTC
14 | TRBJ1-5 | TRBV7-2 | NA | few | CASSLTFGNQPQHF | TGTGCCAGCAGCCTAACCTTCGGGAATCAGCCCCAGCATTTT
15 | TRBJ1-2 | TRBV6-5 | TRBD1 | NA | CASRPSLDRGYGYTF | TGTGCCAGCAGACCAAGCCTGGACAGGGGTTATGGCTACACCTTC
15 | TRBJ1-6 | TRBV6-5 | NA | NA | CASSFGSGSNSPLHF | TGTGCCAGCAGTTTTGGGTCAGGGTCCAATTCACCCCTCCACTTT
15 | TRBJ2-3 | TRBV7-2 | TRBD2 | NA | CASSPSTSGVDTQYF | TGTGCCAGCAGCCCCTCAACGAGCGGGGTCGATACGCAGTATTTT
17 | TRBJ2-7 | TRBV3-1/TRBV3-2 | NA | NA | CASSQGGGSFPPREQYF | TGTGCCAGCAGCCAAGGGGGGGGCAGCTTCCCCCCACGGGAGCAGTACTTC
13 | TRBJ1-2 | TRBV7-3 | NA | NA | CASSSTTGYGYTF | TGTGCCAGCAGCTCAACCACAGGGTACGGCTACACCTTC
16 | TRBJ1-6 | TRBV11-2 | NA | NA | CASSLTGLHYNSPLHF | TGTGCCAGCAGCTTAACAGGGTTGCACTATAATTCACCCCTCCACTTT
16 | TRBJ2-7 | TRBV3-1/TRBV3-2 | NA | NA | CASSQPYGDTLYEQYF | TGTGCCAGCAGCCAACCCTATGGGGACACGTTATACGAGCAGTACTTC
15 | TRBJ1-1 | TRBV9 | NA | NA | CASSVEGRVHTEAFF | TGTGCCAGCAGCGTAGAGGGCAGGGTACACACTGAAGCTTTCTTT
13 | TRBJ1-5 | TRBV14 | NA | NA | CASSQQINQPQHF | TGTGCCAGCAGCCAACAGATCAATCAGCCCCAGCATTTT
14 | TRBJ1-1 | TRBV2 | NA | NA | CASSVREGNTEAFF | TGTGCCAGCAGTGTCAGGGAGGGGAACACTGAAGCTTTCTTT
17 | TRBJ2-5 | TRBV5-1 | TRBD2 | NA | CASTHPRPGGQGETQYF | TGCGCCAGCACCCATCCCCGGCCGGGGGGGCAGGGAGAGACCCAGTACTTC
20 | TRBJ2-1 | TRBV2 | TRBD2 | NA | CASKSSGLAGGPSSYNEQFF | TGTGCCAGCAAATCGTCCGGGCTAGCGGGGGGACCTAGCTCCTACAATGAGCAGTTCTTC
14 | TRBJ1-2 | TRBV11-2 | NA | NA | CASSLVLNSKGYTF | TGTGCCAGCAGCTTAGTTTTGAACAGTAAGGGCTACACCTTC
14 | TRBJ2-3 | TRBV18 | TRBD2 | NA | CASLTSGVTDTQYF | TGTGCCAGCTTGACTAGCGGGGTCACAGATACGCAGTATTTT
13 | TRBJ1-2 | TRBV30 | NA | NA | CAWRGGVGDGYTF | TGTGCCTGGAGGGGCGGAGTAGGGGATGGCTACACCTTC
15 | TRBJ1-4 | TRBV6-5 | NA | NA | CASRPDRASNEKLFF | TGTGCCAGCAGACCTGACAGAGCCTCTAATGAAAAACTGTTTTTT
15 | TRBJ1-1 | TRBV19 | TRBD1 | NA | CASRGGQGTYTEAFF | TGTGCCAGTAGGGGGGGACAGGGCACCTATACTGAAGCTTTCTTT
15 | TRBJ1-1 | TRBV7-9 | TRBD1 | NA | CASSSGQEYDTEAFF | TGTGCCAGCAGCTCGGGACAGGAGTACGACACTGAAGCTTTCTTT
17 | TRBJ1-3 | TRBV18 | NA | few | CASSPSLEGPAGNTIYF | TGTGCCAGCTCACCAAGTTTGGAGGGACCGGCCGGAAACACCATATATTTT
13 | TRBJ1-1 | TRBV27 | NA | NA | CASSLSPRGEAFF | TGTGCCAGCAGTTTATCTCCGAGAGGGGAAGCTTTCTTT